The source of this TCR beta chain is a study of control samples from healthy donors and cancer patients. This CDR3 spans 15 amino acids. Germline CDR1 is LNHDA and CDR2 is SQIVND (reference sequence). V was shortened by 7 bases and J by 0 bases, with 13 bases between the two germline ends. Measured with immunoSEQ multiplex PCR; TCRdb has only the in-frame clones, and not every one. The table lists some 140,000 clones, more than 85% of them singletons. V and J are TRBV19 and TRBJ1-3; a possible D gene is TRBD1 (6 bases). This TCR derives from a woman in her twenties or thirties in good health. Sequenced material: blood. CDR3 nucleotide sequence: TGTGCCAGTATCCGGGACACGAGCTCTGGAAACACCATATATTTT. Its protein is CASIRDTSSGNTIYF. The full variable domain, completed using reference TRBV19 and TRBJ1-3, is DGGITQSPKYLFRKEGQNVTLSCEQNLNHDAMYWYRQDPGQGLRLIYYSQIVNDFQKGDIAEGYSVSREKKESFPLTVTSAQKNPTAFYLCASIRDTSSGNTIYFGEGSWLTVV.